Shown below are 4 T cell receptor beta chains from a single sample sequenced in a study of cytomegalovirus exposure and HLA in healthy donors. Primers for the PCR totalled 60 Vbeta and 13 Jbeta. TCRdb keeps only in-frame clones here, not all; method: immunoSEQ multiplex PCR. The sample consists of roughly 180,000 clones, around four fifths of them appearing once. Sample: PBMCs. These receptors all stem from a man aged 30 to 45 in good health and CMV-seronegative.

The chain links TRBV27 to TRBJ2-5, with 10 bases that match TRBD2. The CDR3 runs 14 residues. Losses at the gene ends were 3 bases for V and 5 bases for J; bases not matched to a gene: 3. Germline CDR1 and CDR2: MNHEY and SMNVEV (reference sequence). This chain's CDR3 is CASSFLAGVETQYF. The CDR3 coding sequence is TGTGCCAGCAGTTTCCTAGCGGGAGTGGAGACCCAGTACTTC.

The chain recombines TRBV28 with TRBJ2-7; D is perhaps TRBD1 (5 bases). Germline values: CDR1 MDHEN, CDR2 SYDVKM. V lost 11 bases and J 2 bases, leaving 16 bases between the germline ends. The CDR3 runs 13 residues. This chain's CDR3 is CAVNDGHAYEQYF. CDR3 DNA: TGTGCCGTTAACGACGGACATGCCTACGAGCAGTACTTC.

This clone has more than one count but fewer than ten. CDR3 nucleotide sequence: TGTGCCAGCAGTCGGGACAGGTTGAACACTGAAGCTTTCTTT. The encoded protein is CASSRDRLNTEAFF. The chain joins TRBV6-5 to TRBJ1-1; 8 bases fit TRBD1. CDR3 length: 14 residues. J was trimmed by 0 bases and V by 5 bases; bases with no gene match: 2. The germline gives CDR1 MNHEY, CDR2 SVGAGI.

The CDR3 DNA is TGTGCCAGCAGCCTCCCCGGGACAGGGGCTTTCTATGGCTACACCTTC. Translated: CASSLPGTGAFYGYTF. This chain uses TRBV28 with TRBJ1-2, with 10 bases matching TRBD1. Germline CDR1 is MDHEN and CDR2 is SYDVKM. With 6 bases clipped from V and 4 bases from J, the junction kept 11 bases outside the gene matches. This CDR3 region has 16 residues.